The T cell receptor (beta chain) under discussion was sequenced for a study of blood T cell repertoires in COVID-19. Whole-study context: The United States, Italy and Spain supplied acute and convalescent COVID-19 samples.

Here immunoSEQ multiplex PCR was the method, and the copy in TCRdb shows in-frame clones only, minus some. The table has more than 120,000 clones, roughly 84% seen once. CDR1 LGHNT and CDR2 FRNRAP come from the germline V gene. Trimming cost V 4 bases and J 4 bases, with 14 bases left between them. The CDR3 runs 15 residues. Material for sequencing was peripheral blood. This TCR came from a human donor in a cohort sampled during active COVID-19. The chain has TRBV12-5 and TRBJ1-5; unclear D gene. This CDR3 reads CASGSGQVRNQPQHF. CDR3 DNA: TGTGCTAGTGGTTCTGGTCAGGTGAGAAATCAGCCCCAGCATTTT.